This T cell receptor beta chain appears in the sequencing data of a study of cytomegalovirus exposure and HLA in healthy donors. Findings and caveats of the study: Some public TCRs appeared in many individuals, while most sequences were rare. Confirmation in vitro established that three CMV-associated chains were specific for CMV antigens. Listed as cytomegalovirus-associated were 150 or so TCR beta chains.

As for this clone: Its antigen is as yet unknown.

TCRdb's table, derived via immunoSEQ multiplex PCR, lists solely in-frame clones and lacks some. The data show about 200,000 clones, 84% seen once. The CDR3 sequence is 15 residues long. CDR1 WNHNN and CDR2 SYGVQD come from the germline V gene (reference sequence). The V gene end was trimmed by 5 bases and the J gene end by 3 bases; junction bases not matched to a gene: 6. The donors were part of the roughly 130-subject validation cohort, which stood apart from the 666-subject first cohort. The receptor's source is a woman between 25 and 40 years old in good health and CMV-seropositive. The V gene is TRBV10-1, the J gene TRBJ2-2; 7 bases are a match to TRBD2. The sequenced material came from PBMCs. CDR3 loop: CASSPWGRDTGELFF. CDR3 DNA sequence: TGCGCCAGCAGTCCCTGGGGGAGGGACACCGGGGAGCTGTTTTTT.